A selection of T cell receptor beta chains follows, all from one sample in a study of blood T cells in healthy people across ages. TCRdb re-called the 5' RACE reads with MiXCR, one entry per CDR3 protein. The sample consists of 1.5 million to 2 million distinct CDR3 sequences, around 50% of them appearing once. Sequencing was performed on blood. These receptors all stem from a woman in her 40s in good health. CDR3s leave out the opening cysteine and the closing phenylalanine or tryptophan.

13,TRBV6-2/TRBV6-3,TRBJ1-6,ASSRPTAYNSPLH
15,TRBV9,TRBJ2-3,ASSVGASGGARDTQY
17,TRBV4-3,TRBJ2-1,ASSQDIESGGASYNEQF
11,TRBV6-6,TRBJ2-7,ASNGTPYYEQY
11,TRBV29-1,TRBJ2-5,SVQGATQETQY
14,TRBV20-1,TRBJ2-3,SARADLRDSTDTKY
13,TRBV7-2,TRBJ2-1,ASSLVAETYNEQF
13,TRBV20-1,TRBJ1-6,SARDVEFYNSPLH
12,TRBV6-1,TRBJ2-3,ASSGTKNTDTQY
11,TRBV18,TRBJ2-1,ASSPTVYNEQF
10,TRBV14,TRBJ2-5,ASSQVLETQY
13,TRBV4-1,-,ASSQDRGQADEQY
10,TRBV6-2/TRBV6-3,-,ASSNRPETQY
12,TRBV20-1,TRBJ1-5,SASDGHSNQPQH
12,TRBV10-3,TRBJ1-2,AIRETGGSVGYT
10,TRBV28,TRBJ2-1,AGSLRLYEQF
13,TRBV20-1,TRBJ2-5,SAKVGGQIRETQY
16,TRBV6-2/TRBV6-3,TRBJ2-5,ASSRLGGAGPLKETQY
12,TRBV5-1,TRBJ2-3,ASSFAPGEDTQY
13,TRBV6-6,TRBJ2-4,ASSPRGGSKNIQY
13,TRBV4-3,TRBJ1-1,ASSRAWAPNTEAF
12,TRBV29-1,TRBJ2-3,SVRLGGSRDTQY
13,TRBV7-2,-,ASSWLGGGSHEQY
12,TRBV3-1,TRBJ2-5,ASSQDVVGETRY
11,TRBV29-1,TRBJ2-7,SVSGRAGYEQY
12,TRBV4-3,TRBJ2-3,ASGKGGFTDTQY
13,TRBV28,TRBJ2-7,ASSLSAGNSYEQY
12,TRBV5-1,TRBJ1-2,ASSFPGQSYGYT
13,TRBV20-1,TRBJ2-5,SARYWEDYGNEQY
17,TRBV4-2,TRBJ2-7,ASSQLGGQKAGCSYEQY
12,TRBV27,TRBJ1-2,ASHAGTGLHGYT
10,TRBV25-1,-,ASRAGTDEQY
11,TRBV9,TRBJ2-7,ASSETPYNEQY
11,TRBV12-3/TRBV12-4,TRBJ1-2,ASSHRVNYGYT
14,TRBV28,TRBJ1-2,ASRPILGAVRDGYT
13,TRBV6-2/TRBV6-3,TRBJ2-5,ASSHRWEVGWTQY
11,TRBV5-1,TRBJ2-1,ASSPTFDDEQF
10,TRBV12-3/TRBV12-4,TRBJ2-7,ASSLQVSVQY
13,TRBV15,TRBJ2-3,ATSGTNRATDTQY
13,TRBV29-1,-,SARSAGRRQETQF
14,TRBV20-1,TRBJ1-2,SAPKVGTADYYGCT
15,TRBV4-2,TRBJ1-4,ASSQGGGDRVNEKLF
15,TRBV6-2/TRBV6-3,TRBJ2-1,ASNIGFVGLTYNEQF
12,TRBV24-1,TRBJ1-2,ATSDFGSNYGYT
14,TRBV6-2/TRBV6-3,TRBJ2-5,ASSSGGGAGEETQY
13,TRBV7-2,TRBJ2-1,ASSPREGGYNEQF
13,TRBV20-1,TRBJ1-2,SAVNPGTGGFGYT
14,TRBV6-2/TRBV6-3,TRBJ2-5,ASTPGGNRGLQTQY